Shown below are 16 T cell receptor beta chains from a single sample sequenced in a study of Ad26.COV2.S vaccination and SARS-CoV-2 variants. Sequencing was performed with immunoSEQ multiplex PCR; in TCRdb, only in-frame clones are kept and a portion is missing. The repertoire holds hundreds of thousands of clones, with approximately 92% as singletons. The treatment was: about 20 received Ad26.COV2.S at low or high dose, single or two shots; roughly five received placebo; per-sample allocation not given. Collection of the samples took place on day 63 after the first injection of vaccine or placebo. The sequences come from peripheral blood, collected in a trial of Ad26.COV2.S vaccine versus placebo. These receptors were obtained from a person aged 18-60 years who received the Ad26.COV2.S COVID-19 vaccine or a placebo.

The V call is TRBV2, the J call TRBJ1-3; perhaps TRBD1 as D (5 bases). Deletions cut 6 bases from V and 0 bases from J, with 6 bases between. This CDR3 comprises 13 residues. CDR1 and CDR2 from the germline V gene are SNHLY and FYNNEI. Here the CDR3 reads CASRTASGNTIYF. The CDR3 nucleotides are TGTGCCAGCAGGACAGCCTCTGGAAACACCATATATTTT.

The chain joins TRBV29-1 to TRBJ1-1; no clear D. V was cut by 3 bases and J by 3 bases, with 11 bases left in between. CDR3 size: 13 residues. Germline-derived CDR1 and CDR2 are SQVTM and ANQGSEA. The CDR3 here is CSVDTGQHTEAFF. DNA for the CDR3: TGCAGCGTTGATACTGGCCAGCACACTGAAGCTTTCTTT. The variable domain in full, completed from reference TRBV29-1 and TRBJ1-1, reads SAVISQKPSRDICQRGTSLTIQCQVDSQVTMMFWYRQQPGQSLTLIATANQGSEATYESGFVIDKFPISRPNLTFSTLTVSNMSPEDSSIYLCSVDTGQHTEAFFGQGTRLTVV.

This chain links TRBV9 with TRBJ1-6; perhaps TRBD1 as D (6 bases). Trimming pared 3 bases from V and 6 bases from J, leaving 16 bases between. Germline assignment: CDR1 SGDLS and CDR2 YYNGEE. This CDR3 comprises 16 residues. The CDR3 bases are TGTGCCAGCAGCGCTAGAACCGGGACAAGTAATTCACCCCTCCACTTT. Protein sequence: CASSARTGTSNSPLHF. Together with reference TRBV9 and TRBJ1-6, the CDR3 gives the full variable domain: DSGVTQTPKHLITATGQRVTLRCSPRSGDLSVYWYQQSLDQGLQFLIQYYNGEERAKGNILERFSAQQFPDLHSELNLSSLELGDSALYFCASSARTGTSNSPLHFGNGTRLTVT.

The sample holds one count of this clone. The V gene is TRBV7-6, the J gene TRBJ2-3, with D hard to call. Germline CDR1 reads SGHVS; CDR2 reads FNYEAQ. Trimming removed 5 bases from V and 3 bases from J, with 3 bases in between. The CDR3 consists of 11 residues. CDR3 residues: CASSLTDTQYF. The CDR3, as DNA: TGTGCCAGCAGCCTTACAGATACGCAGTATTTT.

The CDR3: CASSSRQGADGNTIYF. In DNA, the CDR3 is TGTGCCAGCAGCTCTAGACAGGGGGCGGATGGAAACACCATATATTTT. The V call is TRBV7-6, the J call TRBJ1-3; 10 bases are shared with TRBD1. CDR1 and CDR2 from the germline V gene are SGHVS and FNYEAQ. Trimming cost V 4 bases and J 3 bases; bases outside gene matches: 6. CDR3 length equals 16 residues.

The V and J genes are TRBV19 and TRBJ1-6; D is perhaps TRBD1 (5 bases). Germline-derived CDR1 and CDR2 are LNHDA and SQIVND (reference sequence). V lost 7 bases and J lost 10, with 20 bases in between. The CDR3 runs to 15 residues. This CDR3 reads CASNAGDRWGSPLHF. The CDR3, as DNA: TGTGCCAGTAACGCCGGGGACCGATGGGGGTCACCCCTCCACTTT.

The chain employs TRBV28 and TRBJ2-7; 9 bases align to TRBD1. The CDR3 contains 14 residues. V was pared by 6 bases and J by 2 bases, with 5 bases of the junction left unmatched. CDR1 is MDHEN, CDR2 SYDVKM, per germline. The CDR3 nucleotides are TGTGCCAGCAGATGGACAGGGGCGACCTACGAGCAGTACTTC. It is translated as CASRWTGATYEQYF.

This sequence joins TRBV5-6 and TRBJ2-1, with 10 bases that match TRBD2. The germline gives CDR1 SGHDT, CDR2 YYEEEE. V lost 4 bases to trimming and J lost 0 bases; unmatched junction nucleotides: 7. This CDR3 has 17 residues. The CDR3 loop is CASSTGLADRSYNEQFF. CDR3 DNA: TGTGCCAGCAGCACCGGACTAGCGGACCGCTCCTACAATGAGCAGTTCTTC. Full variable domain (rest looked up from reference TRBV5-6 and TRBJ2-1): DAGVTQSPTHLIKTRGQQVTLRCSPKSGHDTVSWYQQALGQGPQFIFQYYEEEERQRGNFPDRFSGHQFPNYSSELNVNALLLGDSALYLCASSTGLADRSYNEQFFGPGTRLTVL.

The chain joins TRBV5-6 to TRBJ2-2, with 7 bases that match TRBD2. The CDR3 extends over 14 amino acids. The junction had 2 bases not matched to a gene; V was cut back by 1 base and J by 5 bases. Germline V gene sequence: CDR1 SGHDT, CDR2 YYEEEE. DNA of the CDR3: TGTGCCAGCAGCTTGTTGCGGGGGACCGGGGAGCTGTTTTTT. Its translation: CASSLLRGTGELFF.

The rearrangement joins TRBV29-1 to TRBJ2-7; possibly TRBD2 for D (5 bases). Trimming removed 4 bases from V and 6 bases from J, with 13 bases in between. The CDR3 is 12 amino acids. Germline V lookup: CDR1 SQVTM, CDR2 ANQGSEA. This CDR3 is CSVGKGGGEQYF. The CDR3 nucleotides are TGCAGCGTTGGGAAAGGAGGCGGCGAGCAGTACTTC.

The chain couples TRBV5-1 to TRBJ2-2; tentatively, D is TRBD1 or TRBD2 (5 bases each). This CDR3 has 14 residues. V was cut by 2 bases and J by 4 bases, with 9 bases left in between. Germline CDR1 and CDR2: SGHRS and YFSETQ. CDR3 coding DNA: TGCGCCAGCAGCTTCTCGGGGCGCACCGGGGAGCTGTTTTTT. This encodes CASSFSGRTGELFF.

Comment on this clone: The sample contains more than one DNA sequence encoding this CDR3. The chain uses TRBV5-1 and TRBJ1-6, with TRBD1 identical over 11 bases. The V and J ends lost 0 bases and 10 bases, in that order; junction bases with no gene match: 6. Germline CDR1 SGHRS, CDR2 YFSETQ. This CDR3 comprises 16 residues. The chain's CDR3 is CASSLGLGQGGSPLHF. The CDR3 DNA reads TGCGCCAGCAGCTTGGGTCTGGGACAGGGGGGCTCACCCCTCCACTTT.

This clone was counted once. This chain joins TRBV11-3 and TRBJ2-1; the D gene is possibly TRBD2 (5 bases). CDR3 length: 16 residues. Germline V CDR1 and CDR2: SGHNT, YENEEA. V was pared by 7 bases and J by 0 bases, with 16 bases between. CDR3 sequence reads: CASTPHAGSSYNEQFF. CDR3 sequence (DNA): TGTGCCAGCACCCCCCACGCGGGTAGCTCCTACAATGAGCAGTTCTTC.

This chain links TRBV5-1 with TRBJ2-3, with TRBD2 matching over 7 bases. The CDR3 runs 15 residues. Germline V CDR1 and CDR2: SGHRS, YFSETQ. The ends lost 0 bases at V and 4 bases at J; junction bases unmatched: 5. CDR3 in amino acids: CASSLANAGADTQYF. The CDR3 DNA is TGCGCCAGCAGCTTGGCCAACGCGGGGGCAGATACGCAGTATTTT.

This sequence joins TRBV7-9 and TRBJ1-2; TRBD1 might be the D (6 bases). Between the trimmed V and J ends, which lost 3 bases and 0 bases, there was a span of 17 bases. The CDR3 is 17 amino acids. Germline-derived CDR1 and CDR2 are SEHNR and FQNEAQ (reference sequence). This CDR3 is CASSFTGAVGANYGYTF. The DNA of the CDR3 is TGTGCCAGCAGCTTCACGGGGGCTGTTGGAGCTAACTATGGCTACACCTTC.

CDR3: CASSQDRWGDSNSPLHF. The CDR3, as DNA: TGTGCCAGCAGCCAAGACCGTTGGGGGGACAGTAATTCACCCCTCCACTTT. J is TRBJ1-6 and V is TRBV3-1 (or the pseudogene TRBV3-2); 7 bases are shared with TRBD1. CDR1 is LGHDT and CDR2 is YNNKEL in the germline V gene (reference sequence). Trimming at V came to 0 bases and at J to 6 bases, leaving 8 bases not matched to a gene. The CDR3 totals 17 residues.